By sample fraction, the clone carrying this T cell receptor (beta chain) is medium-sized. V dropped 5 bases and J dropped 6 bases, with 16 bases sitting between them. CDR1 is SGHNT, CDR2 YYREEE, per germline (reference sequence). The CDR3 is 14 residues long. Produced via immunoSEQ multiplex PCR; TCRdb's table is partial and in-frame only. The sample holds about 19,000 clones, around 82% seen once. These data originate in a study of OX40 agonist ivuxolimab in advanced cancers. V usage is TRBV5-4 and J usage is TRBJ2-3; D is possibly TRBD2 (6 bases). The material sequenced was CD4+ or CD8+ T cells sorted from blood, taken in a trial of the OX40 agonist ivuxolimab. The sequence derives from an adult with an advanced solid tumor such as melanoma, head and neck, liver or kidney cancer. The CDR3, as DNA: TGTGCCAGCAGGATTAGCGGCTTGAGGGATACGCAGTATTTT. Residues: CASRISGLRDTQYF.